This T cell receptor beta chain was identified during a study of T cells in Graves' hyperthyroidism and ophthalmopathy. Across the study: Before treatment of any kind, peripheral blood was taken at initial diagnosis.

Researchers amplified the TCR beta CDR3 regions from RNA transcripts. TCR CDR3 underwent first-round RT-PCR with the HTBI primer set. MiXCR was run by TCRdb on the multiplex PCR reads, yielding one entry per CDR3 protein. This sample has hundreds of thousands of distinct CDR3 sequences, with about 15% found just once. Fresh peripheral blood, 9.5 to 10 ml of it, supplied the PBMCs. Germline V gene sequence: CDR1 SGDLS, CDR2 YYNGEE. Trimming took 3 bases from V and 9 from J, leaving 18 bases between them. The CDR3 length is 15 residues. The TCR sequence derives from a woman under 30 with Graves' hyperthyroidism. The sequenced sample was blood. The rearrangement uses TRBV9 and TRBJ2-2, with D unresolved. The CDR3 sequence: CASSEALEEYRELFF. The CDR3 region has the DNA TGTGCCAGCAGCGAGGCCCTTGAGGAGTACCGGGAGCTGTTTTTT.